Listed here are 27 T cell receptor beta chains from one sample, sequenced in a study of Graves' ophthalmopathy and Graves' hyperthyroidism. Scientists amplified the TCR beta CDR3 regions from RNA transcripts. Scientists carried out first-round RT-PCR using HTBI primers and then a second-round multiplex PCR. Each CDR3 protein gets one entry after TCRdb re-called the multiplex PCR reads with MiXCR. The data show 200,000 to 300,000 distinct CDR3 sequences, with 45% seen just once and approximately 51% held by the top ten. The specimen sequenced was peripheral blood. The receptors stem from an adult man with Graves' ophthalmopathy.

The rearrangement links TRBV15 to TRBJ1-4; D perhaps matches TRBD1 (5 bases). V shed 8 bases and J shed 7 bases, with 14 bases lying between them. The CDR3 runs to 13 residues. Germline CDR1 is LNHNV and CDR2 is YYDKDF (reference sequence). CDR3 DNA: TGTGCCACCTTAGAGGGGTCGGGTGAAAAACTGTTTTTT. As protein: CATLEGSGEKLFF.

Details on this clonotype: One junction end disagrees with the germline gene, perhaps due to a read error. The CDR3 nucleotides are TGTGCCAGCAGTTTAGGGTGGACAGGGGCGAAGGACACTGAAGCTTTCTTT. Translated: CASSLGWTGAKDTEAFF. The J gene is TRBJ1-1, the V gene TRBV7-9; 9 nucleotides agree with TRBD1. The CDR3 runs to 17 residues. Germline V gives CDR1 SEHNR, CDR2 FQNEAQ (reference sequence).

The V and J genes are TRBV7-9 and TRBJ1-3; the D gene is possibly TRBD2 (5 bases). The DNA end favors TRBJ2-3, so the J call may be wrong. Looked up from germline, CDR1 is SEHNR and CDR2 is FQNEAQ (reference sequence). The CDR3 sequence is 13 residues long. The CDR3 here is CASSLDPGFAQYF. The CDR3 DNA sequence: TGTGCCAGCAGCTTAGACCCGGGGTTCGCGCAGTATTTT.

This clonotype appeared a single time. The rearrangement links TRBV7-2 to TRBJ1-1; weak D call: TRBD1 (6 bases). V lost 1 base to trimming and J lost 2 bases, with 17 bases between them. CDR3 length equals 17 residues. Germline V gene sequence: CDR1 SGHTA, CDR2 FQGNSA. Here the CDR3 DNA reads TGTGCCAGCAGCTTAGTGCTAGCGGGAGGGACAAACACTGAAGCTTTCTTT. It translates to CASSLVLAGGTNTEAFF.

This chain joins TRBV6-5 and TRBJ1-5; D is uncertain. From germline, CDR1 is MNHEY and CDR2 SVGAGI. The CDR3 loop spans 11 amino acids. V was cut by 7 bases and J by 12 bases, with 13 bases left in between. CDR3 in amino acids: CASTEGWGQHF. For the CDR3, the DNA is TGTGCCAGCACTGAGGGCTGGGGCCAGCATTTT.

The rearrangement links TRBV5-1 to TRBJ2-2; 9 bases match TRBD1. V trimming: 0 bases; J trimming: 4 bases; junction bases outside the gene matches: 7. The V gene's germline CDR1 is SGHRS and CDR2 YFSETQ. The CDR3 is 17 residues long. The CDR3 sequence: CASSLGTGASSTGELFF. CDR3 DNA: TGCGCCAGCAGCTTGGGGACAGGGGCGTCGAGCACCGGGGAGCTGTTTTTT. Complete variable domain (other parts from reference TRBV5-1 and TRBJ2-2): KAGVTQTPRYLIKTRGQQVTLSCSPISGHRSVSWYQQTPGQGLQFLFEYFSETQRNKGNFPGRFSGRQFSNSRSEMNVSTLELGDSALYLCASSLGTGASSTGELFFGEGSRLTVL.

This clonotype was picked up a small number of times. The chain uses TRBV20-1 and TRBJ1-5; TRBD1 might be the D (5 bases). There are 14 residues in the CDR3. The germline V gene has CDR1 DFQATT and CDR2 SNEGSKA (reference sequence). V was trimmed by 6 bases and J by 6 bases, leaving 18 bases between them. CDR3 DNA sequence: TGCAGTGCAATCGAAACCACGGGGGGTCAGCCCCAGCATTTT. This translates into CSAIETTGGQPQHF.

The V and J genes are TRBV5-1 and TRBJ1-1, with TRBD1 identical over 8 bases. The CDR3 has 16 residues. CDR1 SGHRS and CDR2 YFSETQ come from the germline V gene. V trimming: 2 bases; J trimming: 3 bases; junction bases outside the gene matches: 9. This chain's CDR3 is CASSFRGRLGDTEAFF. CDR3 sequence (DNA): TGCGCCAGCAGCTTCAGGGGGCGGTTAGGTGACACTGAAGCTTTCTTT.

This CDR3 reads CASSPRDSNYYEQYF. CDR3 coding DNA: TGTGCCAGCAGCCCCCGGGACTCGAACTACTACGAGCAGTACTTC. The chain joins TRBV2 to TRBJ2-7; perhaps TRBD2 as D (6 bases). The ends were cut back, 6 bases at V and 3 bases at J, with 18 bases in the middle. Germline V gives CDR1 SNHLY, CDR2 FYNNEI. The CDR3 loop spans 15 amino acids.

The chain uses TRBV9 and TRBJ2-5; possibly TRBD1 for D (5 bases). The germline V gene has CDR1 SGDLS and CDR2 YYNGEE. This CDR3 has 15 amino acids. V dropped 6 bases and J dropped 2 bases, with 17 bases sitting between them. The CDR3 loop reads CASTPRQTEQETQYF. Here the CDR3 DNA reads TGTGCCAGCACCCCCCGACAGACTGAGCAAGAGACCCAGTACTTC.

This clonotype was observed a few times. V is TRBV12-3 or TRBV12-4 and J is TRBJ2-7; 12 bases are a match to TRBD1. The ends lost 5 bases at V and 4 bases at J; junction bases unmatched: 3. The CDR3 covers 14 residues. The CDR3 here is CASSGTGGQYEQYF. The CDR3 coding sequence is TGTGCCAGCAGTGGGACAGGGGGCCAATACGAGCAGTACTTC.

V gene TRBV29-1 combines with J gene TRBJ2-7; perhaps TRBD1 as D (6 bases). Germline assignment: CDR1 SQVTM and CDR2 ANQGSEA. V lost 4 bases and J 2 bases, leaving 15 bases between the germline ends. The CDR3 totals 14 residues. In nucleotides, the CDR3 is TGCAGCGTTGCCGGCTCCAGGGGACCCTACGAGCAGTACTTC. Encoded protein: CSVAGSRGPYEQYF.

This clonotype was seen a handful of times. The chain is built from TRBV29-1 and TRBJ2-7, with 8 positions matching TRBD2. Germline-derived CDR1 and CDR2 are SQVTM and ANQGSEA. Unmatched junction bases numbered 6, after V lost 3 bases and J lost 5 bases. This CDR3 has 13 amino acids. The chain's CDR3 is CSVDSGKGHEQYF. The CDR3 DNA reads TGCAGCGTTGATAGCGGGAAAGGTCACGAGCAGTACTTC.

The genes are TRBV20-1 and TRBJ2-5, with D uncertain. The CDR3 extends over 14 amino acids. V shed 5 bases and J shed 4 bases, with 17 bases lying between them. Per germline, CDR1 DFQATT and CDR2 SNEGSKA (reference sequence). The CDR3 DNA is TGCAGTGCTCCGACCCCCGCCTCTTCAGAGACCCAGTACTTC. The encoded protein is CSAPTPASSETQYF.

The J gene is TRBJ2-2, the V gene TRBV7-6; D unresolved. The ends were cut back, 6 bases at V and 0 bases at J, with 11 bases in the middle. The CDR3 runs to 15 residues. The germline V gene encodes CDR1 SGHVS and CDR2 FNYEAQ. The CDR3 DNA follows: TGTGCCAGCAGTCCGCCGGGCCCGAACACCGGGGAGCTGTTTTTT. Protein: CASSPPGPNTGELFF.

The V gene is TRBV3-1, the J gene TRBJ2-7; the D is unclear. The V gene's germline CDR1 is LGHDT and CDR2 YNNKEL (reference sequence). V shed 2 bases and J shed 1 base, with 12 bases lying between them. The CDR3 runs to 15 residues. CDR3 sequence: CASSQRPLKSYEQYF. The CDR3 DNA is TGTGCCAGCAGCCAAAGGCCCCTGAAGTCCTACGAGCAGTACTTC.

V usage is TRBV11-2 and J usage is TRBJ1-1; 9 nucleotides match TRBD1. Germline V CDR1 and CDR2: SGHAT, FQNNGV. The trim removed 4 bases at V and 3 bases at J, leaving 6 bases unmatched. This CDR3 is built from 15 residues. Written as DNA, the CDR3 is TGTGCCAGCAGCTCCGGGACAGGGCCCTACACTGAAGCTTTCTTT. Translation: CASSSGTGPYTEAFF.

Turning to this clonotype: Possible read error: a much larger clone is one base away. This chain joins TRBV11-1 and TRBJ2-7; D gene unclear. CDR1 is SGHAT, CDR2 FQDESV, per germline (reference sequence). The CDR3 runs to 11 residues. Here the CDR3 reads CAGSLSREQYF. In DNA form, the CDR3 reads TGTGCCGGCAGCCTGAGCCGGGAGCAGTACTTC.

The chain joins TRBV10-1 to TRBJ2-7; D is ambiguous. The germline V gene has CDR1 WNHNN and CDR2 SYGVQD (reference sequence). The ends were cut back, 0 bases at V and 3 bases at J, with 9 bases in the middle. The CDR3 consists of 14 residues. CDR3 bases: TGCGCCAGCAGTGAGTCCTTAACAGACTACGAGCAGTACTTC. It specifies CASSESLTDYEQYF.

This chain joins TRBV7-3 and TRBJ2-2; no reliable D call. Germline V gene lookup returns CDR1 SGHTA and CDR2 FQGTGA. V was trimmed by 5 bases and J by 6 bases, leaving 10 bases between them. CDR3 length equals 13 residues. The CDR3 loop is CASSPSSPGELFF. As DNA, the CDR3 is TGTGCCAGCAGCCCCTCCTCCCCCGGGGAGCTGTTTTTT.

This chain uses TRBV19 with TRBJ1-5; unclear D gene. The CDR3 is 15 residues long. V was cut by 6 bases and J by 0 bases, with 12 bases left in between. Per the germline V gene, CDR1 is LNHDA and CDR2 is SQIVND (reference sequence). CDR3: CASSRIRHSNQPQHF. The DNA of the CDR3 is TGTGCCAGTAGCCGGATCCGGCATAGCAATCAGCCCCAGCATTTT.

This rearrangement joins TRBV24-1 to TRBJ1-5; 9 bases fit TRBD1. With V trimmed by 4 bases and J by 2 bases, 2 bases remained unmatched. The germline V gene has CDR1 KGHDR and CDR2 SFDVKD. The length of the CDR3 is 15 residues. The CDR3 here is CATSDRTGGNQPQHF. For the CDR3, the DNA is TGTGCCACCAGTGACAGGACAGGGGGCAATCAGCCCCAGCATTTT.

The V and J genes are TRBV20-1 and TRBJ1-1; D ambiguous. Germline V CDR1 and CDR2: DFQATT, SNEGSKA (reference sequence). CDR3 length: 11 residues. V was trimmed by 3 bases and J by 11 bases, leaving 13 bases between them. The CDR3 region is CSAREGVGAFF. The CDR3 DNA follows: TGCAGTGCTAGGGAGGGCGTGGGGGCTTTCTTT.

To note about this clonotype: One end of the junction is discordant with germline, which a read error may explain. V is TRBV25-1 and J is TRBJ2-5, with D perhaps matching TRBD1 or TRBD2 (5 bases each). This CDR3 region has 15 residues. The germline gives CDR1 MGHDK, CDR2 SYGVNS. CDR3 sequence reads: CASSLAQGPQETQYF. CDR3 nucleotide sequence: TGCGCCAGCAGCTTGGCCCAGGGACCCCAAGAGACCCAGTACTTC.

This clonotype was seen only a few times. CDR3 DNA: TGTGCCAGCAGCTCCCAAGGGAGCCGGAACACTGAAGCTTTCTTT. Its translation: CASSSQGSRNTEAFF. This chain uses TRBV6-2 or TRBV6-3 with TRBJ1-1; D is unclear. Germline V gene data show CDR1 as MNHEY and CDR2 as SVGEGT. V was shortened by 6 bases and J by 1 base, with 15 bases between the two germline ends. CDR3 length: 15 residues.

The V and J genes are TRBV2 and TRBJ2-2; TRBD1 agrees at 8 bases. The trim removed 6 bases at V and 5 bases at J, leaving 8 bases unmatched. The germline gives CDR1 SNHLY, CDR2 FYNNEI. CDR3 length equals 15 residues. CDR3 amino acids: CASRTDRGQTGELFF. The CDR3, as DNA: TGTGCCAGCAGGACCGACAGGGGACAGACCGGGGAGCTGTTTTTT.

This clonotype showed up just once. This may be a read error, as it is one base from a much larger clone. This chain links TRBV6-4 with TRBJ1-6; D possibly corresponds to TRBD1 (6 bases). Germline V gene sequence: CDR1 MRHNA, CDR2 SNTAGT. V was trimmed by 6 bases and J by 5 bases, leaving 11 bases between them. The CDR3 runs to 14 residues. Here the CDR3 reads CASSPAGDNSPLHF. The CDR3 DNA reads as TGTGCCAGCAGCCCGGCAGGGGATAATTCACCCCTCCACTTT.